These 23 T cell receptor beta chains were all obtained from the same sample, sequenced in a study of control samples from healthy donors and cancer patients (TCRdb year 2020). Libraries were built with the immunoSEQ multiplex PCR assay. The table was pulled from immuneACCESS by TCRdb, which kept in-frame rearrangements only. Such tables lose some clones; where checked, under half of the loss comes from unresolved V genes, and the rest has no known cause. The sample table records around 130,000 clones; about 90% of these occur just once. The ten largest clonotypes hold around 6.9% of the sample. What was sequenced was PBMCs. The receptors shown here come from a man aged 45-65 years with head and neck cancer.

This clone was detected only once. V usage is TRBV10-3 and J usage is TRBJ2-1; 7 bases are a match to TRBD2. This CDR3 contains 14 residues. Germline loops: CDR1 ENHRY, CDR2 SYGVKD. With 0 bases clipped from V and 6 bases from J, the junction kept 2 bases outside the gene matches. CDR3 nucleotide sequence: TGTGCCATCAGTGAGTCAGCGGGAAGCAATGAGCAGTTCTTC. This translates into CAISESAGSNEQFF.

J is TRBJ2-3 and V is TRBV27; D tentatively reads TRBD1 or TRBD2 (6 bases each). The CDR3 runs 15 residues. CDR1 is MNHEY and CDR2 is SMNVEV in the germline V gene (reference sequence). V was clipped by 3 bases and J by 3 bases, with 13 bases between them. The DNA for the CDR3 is TGTGCCAGCAGTTTGTGGGGGGCGCTGACAGATACGCAGTATTTT. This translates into CASSLWGALTDTQYF.

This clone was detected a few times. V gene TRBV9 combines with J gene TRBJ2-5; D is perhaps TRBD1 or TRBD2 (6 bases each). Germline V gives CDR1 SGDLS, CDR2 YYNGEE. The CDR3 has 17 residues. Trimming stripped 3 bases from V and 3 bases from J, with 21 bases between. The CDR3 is CASSGRGGTPEKETQYF. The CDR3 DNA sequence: TGTGCCAGCAGCGGCCGAGGCGGGACACCCGAGAAAGAGACCCAGTACTTC. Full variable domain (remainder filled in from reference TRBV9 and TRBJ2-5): DSGVTQTPKHLITATGQRVTLRCSPRSGDLSVYWYQQSLDQGLQFLIQYYNGEERAKGNILERFSAQQFPDLHSELNLSSLELGDSALYFCASSGRGGTPEKETQYFGPGTRLLVL.

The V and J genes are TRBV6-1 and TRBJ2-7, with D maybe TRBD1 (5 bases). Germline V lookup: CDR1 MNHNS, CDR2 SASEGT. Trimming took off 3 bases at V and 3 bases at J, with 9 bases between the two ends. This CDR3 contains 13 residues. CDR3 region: CASSDQGGYEQYF. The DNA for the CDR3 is TGTGCCAGCAGTGACCAGGGTGGCTACGAGCAGTACTTC.

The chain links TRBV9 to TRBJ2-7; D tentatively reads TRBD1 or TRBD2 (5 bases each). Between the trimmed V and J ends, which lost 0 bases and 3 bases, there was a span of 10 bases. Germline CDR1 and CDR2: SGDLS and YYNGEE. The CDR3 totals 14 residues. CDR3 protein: CASSVGPGSYEQYF. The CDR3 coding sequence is TGTGCCAGCAGCGTAGGTCCAGGGAGCTACGAGCAGTACTTC.

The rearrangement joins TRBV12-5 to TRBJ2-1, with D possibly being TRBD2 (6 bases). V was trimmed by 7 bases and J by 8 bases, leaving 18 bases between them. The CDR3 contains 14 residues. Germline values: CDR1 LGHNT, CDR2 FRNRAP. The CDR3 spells CASVLKPGVHEQFF. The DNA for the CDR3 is TGTGCTAGTGTCCTCAAGCCGGGGGTGCATGAGCAGTTCTTC.

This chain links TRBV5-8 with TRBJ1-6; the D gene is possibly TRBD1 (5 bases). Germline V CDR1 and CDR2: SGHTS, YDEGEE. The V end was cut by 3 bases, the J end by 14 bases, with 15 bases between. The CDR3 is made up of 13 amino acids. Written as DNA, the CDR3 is TGTGCCAGCAGCTCAGGGTTAGGTGGGTCCCTCCACTTT. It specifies CASSSGLGGSLHF.

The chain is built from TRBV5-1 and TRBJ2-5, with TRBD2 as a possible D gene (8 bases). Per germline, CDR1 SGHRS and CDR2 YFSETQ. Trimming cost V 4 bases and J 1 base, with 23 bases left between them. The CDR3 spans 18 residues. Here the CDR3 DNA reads TGCGCCAGCAGCCCCGGGAGGGGAATACAGGGGACCCAAGAGACCCAGTACTTC. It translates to CASSPGRGIQGTQETQYF.

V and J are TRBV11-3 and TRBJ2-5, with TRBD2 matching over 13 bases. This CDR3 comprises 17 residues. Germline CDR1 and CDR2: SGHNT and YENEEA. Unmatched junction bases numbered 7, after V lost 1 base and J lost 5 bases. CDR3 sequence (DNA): TGTGCCAGCAGCTTAGGGGGACTAGCGGGACTCACGGAGACCCAGTACTTC. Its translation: CASSLGGLAGLTETQYF.

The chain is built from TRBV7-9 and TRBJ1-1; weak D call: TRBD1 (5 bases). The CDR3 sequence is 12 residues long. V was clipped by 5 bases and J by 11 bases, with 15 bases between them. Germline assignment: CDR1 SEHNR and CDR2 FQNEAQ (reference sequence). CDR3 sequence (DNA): TGTGCCAGCAGCCTAGAGTCTCGGGGGGCTTTCTTT. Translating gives CASSLESRGAFF.

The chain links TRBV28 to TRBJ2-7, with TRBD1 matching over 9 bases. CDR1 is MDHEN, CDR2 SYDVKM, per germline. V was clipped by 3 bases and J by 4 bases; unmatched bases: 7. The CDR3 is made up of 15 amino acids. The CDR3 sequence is CASSFPTGGRYEQYF. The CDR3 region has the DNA TGTGCCAGCAGTTTCCCGACAGGGGGTCGGTACGAGCAGTACTTC.

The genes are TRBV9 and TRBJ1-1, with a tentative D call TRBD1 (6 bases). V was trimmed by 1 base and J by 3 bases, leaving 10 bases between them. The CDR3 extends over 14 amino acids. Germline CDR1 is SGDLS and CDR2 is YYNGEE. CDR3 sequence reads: CASSVSDRYTEAFF. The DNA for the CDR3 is TGTGCCAGCAGCGTATCGGACAGATACACTGAAGCTTTCTTT.

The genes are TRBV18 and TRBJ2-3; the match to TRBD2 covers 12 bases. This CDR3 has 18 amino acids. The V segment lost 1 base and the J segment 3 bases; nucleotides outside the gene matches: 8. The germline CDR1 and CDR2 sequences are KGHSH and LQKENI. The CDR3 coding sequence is TGTGCCAGCTCACCACAGGGGCTAGCGGGAGGGCCGACAGATACGCAGTATTTT. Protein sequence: CASSPQGLAGGPTDTQYF.

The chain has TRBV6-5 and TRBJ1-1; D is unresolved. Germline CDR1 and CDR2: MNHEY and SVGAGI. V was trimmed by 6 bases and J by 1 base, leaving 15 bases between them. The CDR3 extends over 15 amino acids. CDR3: CASRPYSRPNTEAFF. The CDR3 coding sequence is TGTGCCAGCAGACCCTACTCAAGACCGAACACTGAAGCTTTCTTT.

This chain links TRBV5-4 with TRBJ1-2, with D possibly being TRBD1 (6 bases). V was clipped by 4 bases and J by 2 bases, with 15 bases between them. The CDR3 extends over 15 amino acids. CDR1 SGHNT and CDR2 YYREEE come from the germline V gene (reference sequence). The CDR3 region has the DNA TGTGCCAGCAGCGCCCCAACACAGGGAAACTATGGCTACACCTTC. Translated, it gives CASSAPTQGNYGYTF. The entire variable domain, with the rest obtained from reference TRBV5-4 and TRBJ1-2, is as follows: ETGVTQSPTHLIKTRGQQVTLRCSSQSGHNTVSWYQQALGQGPQFIFQYYREEENGRGNFPPRFSGLQFPNYSSELNVNALELDDSALYLCASSAPTQGNYGYTFGSGTRLTVV.

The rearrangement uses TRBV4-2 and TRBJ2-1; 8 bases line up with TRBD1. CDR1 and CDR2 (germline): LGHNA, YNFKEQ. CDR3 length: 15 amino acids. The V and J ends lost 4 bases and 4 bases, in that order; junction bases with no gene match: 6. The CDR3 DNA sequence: TGTGCCAGCAGCCTAACCGGGACAGGATACAATGAGCAGTTCTTC. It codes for CASSLTGTGYNEQFF.

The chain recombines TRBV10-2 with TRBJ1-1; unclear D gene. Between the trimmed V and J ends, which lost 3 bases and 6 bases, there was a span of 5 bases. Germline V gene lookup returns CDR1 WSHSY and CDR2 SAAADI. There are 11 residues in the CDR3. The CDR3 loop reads CASSEIAEAFF. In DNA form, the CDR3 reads TGCGCCAGCAGTGAAATAGCTGAAGCTTTCTTT.

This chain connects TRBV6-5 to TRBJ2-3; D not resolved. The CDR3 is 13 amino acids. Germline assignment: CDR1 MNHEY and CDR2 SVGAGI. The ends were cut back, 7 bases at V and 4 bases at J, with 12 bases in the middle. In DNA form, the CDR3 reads TGTGCCAGCATGCGAGCAGCCTCAGATACGCAGTATTTT. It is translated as CASMRAASDTQYF.

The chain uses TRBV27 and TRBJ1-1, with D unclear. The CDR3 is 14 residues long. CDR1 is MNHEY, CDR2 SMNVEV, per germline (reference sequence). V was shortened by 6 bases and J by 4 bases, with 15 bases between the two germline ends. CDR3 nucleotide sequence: TGTGCCAGCAGCTTTACAGCGATCGGCACTGAAGCTTTCTTT. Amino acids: CASSFTAIGTEAFF.

This CDR3 is CASSAKGGVDNYGYTF. CDR3 nucleotides: TGCGCCAGCAGCGCTAAGGGGGGGGTAGATAACTATGGCTACACCTTC. This chain joins TRBV4-1 and TRBJ1-2; a weak D match, TRBD1 (6 bases). The V gene lost 5 bases and the J gene lost 1 base, with 17 bases spanning the gap. The CDR3 consists of 16 residues. Germline V gene sequence: CDR1 MGHRA, CDR2 YSYEKL.

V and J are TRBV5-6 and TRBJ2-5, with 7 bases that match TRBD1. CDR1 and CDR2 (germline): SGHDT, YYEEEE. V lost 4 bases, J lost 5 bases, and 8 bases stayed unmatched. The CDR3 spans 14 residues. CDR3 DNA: TGTGCCAGCAGCGTACAGGGGTGGGGGGAGACCCAGTACTTC. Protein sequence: CASSVQGWGETQYF. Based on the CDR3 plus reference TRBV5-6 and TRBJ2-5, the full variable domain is DAGVTQSPTHLIKTRGQQVTLRCSPKSGHDTVSWYQQALGQGPQFIFQYYEEEERQRGNFPDRFSGHQFPNYSSELNVNALLLGDSALYLCASSVQGWGETQYFGPGTRLLVL.

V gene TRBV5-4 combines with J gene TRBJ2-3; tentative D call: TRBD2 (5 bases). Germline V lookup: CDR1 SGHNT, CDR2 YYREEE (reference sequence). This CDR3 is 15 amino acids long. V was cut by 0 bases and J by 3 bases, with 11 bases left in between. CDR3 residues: CASSLGRRGTDTQYF. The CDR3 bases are TGTGCCAGCAGCTTGGGGAGGCGTGGTACAGATACGCAGTATTTT.

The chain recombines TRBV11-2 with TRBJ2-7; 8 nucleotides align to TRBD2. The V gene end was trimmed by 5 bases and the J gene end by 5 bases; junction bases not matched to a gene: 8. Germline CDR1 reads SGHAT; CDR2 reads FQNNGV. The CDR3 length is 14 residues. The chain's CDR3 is CASSQGTRENEQYF. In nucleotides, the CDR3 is TGTGCCAGCAGCCAAGGGACTAGGGAGAACGAGCAGTACTTC. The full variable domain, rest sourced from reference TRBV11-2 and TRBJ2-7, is EAGVAQSPRYKIIEKRQSVAFWCNPISGHATLYWYQQILGQGPKLLIQFQNNGVVDDSQLPKDRFSAERLKGVDSTLKIQPAKLEDSAVYLCASSQGTRENEQYFGPGTRLTVT.